This entry lists 23 T cell receptor beta chains sequenced from one sample in a study of CD8+CD57+ T cells in acquired aplastic anemia (dated by TCRdb to about 2018). For sequencing, an Illumina HiSeq 2000 was employed. TCR beta VDJ combination and CDR3 sequence profiling used genomic DNA as the template. TCRdb handled the public reads itself, with Q25 trimming in fastp and clone calling in MiXCR, and kept productive beta chains. Identical CDR3 proteins give one entry, which carries the most common genes and DNA. Counted in this sample were 150,000 to 200,000 distinct CDR3 sequences; around 48% of them appeared once. More than 30% of the sample goes to the ten largest clones. Expansion of CD8+CD57+ cells had been shown by flow cytometry in the patients chosen for sequencing. Material for sequencing was sorted CD4+, CD8+, or CD8+CD57+ T cells (not recorded which) from PBMCs. These receptors were obtained from a human donor with aplastic anemia.

The rearrangement links TRBV24-1 to TRBJ1-5; TRBD1 matches 9 bases. In germline, CDR1 is KGHDR, CDR2 SFDVKD. The CDR3 length is 14 residues. The J segment lost 5 bases and the V segment lost 7 bases, leaving 5 bases of the junction unmatched. CDR3 loop: CATRDRGIDQPQHF. CDR3 sequence (DNA): TGTGCCACCAGAGACAGGGGGATTGATCAGCCCCAGCATTTT.

The genes are TRBV19 and TRBJ2-3, with 8 positions matching TRBD2. Germline-derived CDR1 and CDR2 are LNHDA and SQIVND (reference sequence). The CDR3 is 14 residues long. With 8 bases clipped from V and 5 bases from J, the junction kept 9 bases outside the gene matches. The CDR3 region is CASGPAGVGDTQYF. Written as DNA, the CDR3 is TGTGCCAGTGGACCAGCGGGAGTCGGAGATACGCAGTATTTT.

This clonotype was seen repeatedly, ten times or more. This chain links TRBV6-2 or TRBV6-3 with TRBJ2-7, with a possible D match to TRBD2 (6 bases). CDR1 and CDR2 from the germline V gene are MNHEY and SVGEGT. This CDR3 spans 13 amino acids. Trimming pared 2 bases from V and 2 bases from J, leaving 7 bases between. The CDR3 loop is CASSYRGTYEQYF. The DNA for the CDR3 is TGTGCCAGCAGTTACCGGGGGACCTACGAGCAGTACTTC.

Worth noting for this clonotype: One junction end disagrees with the germline gene, perhaps due to a read error. The V gene is TRBV2, the J gene TRBJ1-1; perhaps TRBD1 as D (5 bases). This CDR3 has 14 residues. Germline V gene data show CDR1 as SNHLY and CDR2 as FYNNEI. The CDR3 nucleotides read TGTGCCAGCGGAAAGGGGAGTTTGAATACTGAAGCTTTCTTT. It encodes CASGKGSLNTEAFF.

At least ten counts were recorded for this clonotype. The chain carries TRBV10-3 and TRBJ2-7; 11 bases align to TRBD1. Germline V lookup: CDR1 ENHRY, CDR2 SYGVKD. V gave up 3 bases and J gave up 2 bases; unmatched junction bases: 6. This CDR3 has 16 amino acids. The CDR3 nucleotides read TGTGCCATCAGTGACTTTACGGGACAGGGGGCCTACGAGCAGTACTTC. Its protein is CAISDFTGQGAYEQYF.

Turning to this clonotype: A clone one base away is much larger, so this may be a read error. This chain uses TRBV11-2 with TRBJ2-1; 8 nucleotides match TRBD1. Germline CDR1 is SGHAT and CDR2 is FQNNGV. The CDR3 runs to 15 residues. J gave up 6 bases and V 5 bases, and 9 bases lay outside the gene matches. The CDR3 nucleotides read TGTGCCAGCAGCCTAAGACAGGGGTTCAGCAATGAGCAGTTCTTC. Translating it yields CASSLRQGFSNEQFF.

This clonotype was found a few times. J is TRBJ2-7 and V is TRBV20-1; TRBD2 matches at 9 bases. The V segment lost 2 bases and the J segment 0 bases; nucleotides outside the gene matches: 5. This CDR3 is built from 15 residues. Germline V gene lookup returns CDR1 DFQATT and CDR2 SNEGSKA (reference sequence). The CDR3 loop reads CSARPSRGGSYEQYF. CDR3 bases: TGCAGTGCTAGACCCTCGCGGGGGGGCTCCTACGAGCAGTACTTC.

The rearrangement links TRBV27 to TRBJ2-1, with D unclear. Germline CDR1 and CDR2: MNHEY and SMNVEV (reference sequence). Between the trimmed V and J ends, which lost 0 bases and 0 bases, there was a span of 6 bases. CDR3 length equals 15 residues. CDR3 nucleotides: TGTGCCAGCAGTTTATCCAGGATCTCCTACAATGAGCAGTTCTTC. Its translation is CASSLSRISYNEQFF.

The chain is built from TRBV7-9 and TRBJ2-5, with D tentatively TRBD1 or TRBD2 (5 bases each). The V end was cut by 7 bases, the J end by 7 bases, with 19 bases between. The length of the CDR3 is 14 residues. CDR1 is SEHNR, CDR2 FQNEAQ, per germline (reference sequence). The CDR3 sequence: CASTINGAQGTQYF. CDR3 nucleotides: TGTGCCAGCACCATAAACGGGGCCCAGGGGACCCAGTACTTC.

This clonotype was seen many times. The chain couples TRBV20-1 to TRBJ1-6; D call uncertain. V lost 5 bases to trimming and J lost 6 bases, with 14 bases between them. The CDR3 has 14 residues. Germline V CDR1 and CDR2: DFQATT, SNEGSKA (reference sequence). The CDR3 region has the DNA TGCAGTGCTTCCCTACCGGGCCGTAATTCACCCCTCCACTTT. Its protein is CSASLPGRNSPLHF.

The V and J genes are TRBV20-1 and TRBJ2-7; D is unclear. Trimming took 0 bases from V and 4 from J, leaving 7 bases between them. The CDR3 has 12 residues. The germline V gene has CDR1 DFQATT and CDR2 SNEGSKA (reference sequence). The DNA for the CDR3 is TGCAGTGCTAGAGATTTAGGGTACGAGCAGTACTTC. It translates to CSARDLGYEQYF.

This clonotype appeared many times. In nucleotides, the CDR3 is TGTGCCAGCAGCTCCTATAAGGGAATACGCGGCCTCAGCTCCTACGAGCAGTACTTC. Translation: CASSSYKGIRGLSSYEQYF. The genes are TRBV7-9 and TRBJ2-7, with no clear D. The V gene's germline CDR1 is SEHNR and CDR2 FQNEAQ (reference sequence). Trimming removed 4 bases from V and 0 bases from J, with 25 bases in between. This CDR3 spans 19 amino acids.

This clonotype was seen many times. The chain links TRBV20-1 to TRBJ1-4; no clear D gene. CDR3 size: 12 residues. CDR1 and CDR2 (germline): DFQATT, SNEGSKA (reference sequence). Trimming left V 0 bases short and J 8 bases short, with 7 bases between. The CDR3 region has the DNA TGCAGTGCTAGAGATGAGGTGGAAAAACTGTTTTTT. Encoded protein: CSARDEVEKLFF.

This rearrangement joins TRBV7-3 to TRBJ2-2; D is uncertain. The germline V gene encodes CDR1 SGHTA and CDR2 FQGTGA. The CDR3 has 19 amino acids. V gave up 0 bases and J gave up 2 bases, with 19 bases separating them. The CDR3 reads CASSLTRGTLGSNTGELFF. The CDR3 DNA sequence: TGTGCCAGCAGCTTAACGAGAGGCACTTTAGGGTCAAACACCGGGGAGCTGTTTTTT.

The sample holds many counts of this clonotype. The chain is built from TRBV7-9 and TRBJ2-7, with TRBD1 as a possible D gene (6 bases). This CDR3 has 12 residues. V was trimmed by 3 bases and J by 11 bases, leaving 14 bases between them. The germline CDR1 and CDR2 sequences are SEHNR and FQNEAQ (reference sequence). The CDR3 loop is CASSLWTEMKYF. CDR3 DNA: TGTGCCAGCAGCTTGTGGACAGAGATGAAGTACTTC.

This clonotype has at least ten counts. This chain joins TRBV7-8 and TRBJ2-7, with 14 bases aligning to TRBD2. CDR1 is SGHVS and CDR2 is FQNEAQ in the germline V gene. The CDR3 runs to 17 residues. V dropped 5 bases and J dropped 0; count of bases not matched to a gene: 6. CDR3 coding DNA: TGTGCCAGCAGCCCCCCGGGACTAGCGGGAGCCTCCTACGAGCAGTACTTC. Amino acids: CASSPPGLAGASYEQYF.

This chain links TRBV5-1 with TRBJ1-1; D gene ambiguous. Between the trimmed V and J ends, which lost 4 bases and 2 bases, there was a span of 12 bases. This CDR3 comprises 14 residues. Germline assignment: CDR1 SGHRS and CDR2 YFSETQ. The CDR3 nucleotides are TGCGCCAGCAGCCTGGAGTGGCTTAACACTGAAGCTTTCTTT. Translating gives CASSLEWLNTEAFF.

The chain links TRBV25-1 to TRBJ1-2; D is uncertain. V shed 6 bases and J shed 2 bases, with 4 bases lying between them. The CDR3 covers 11 residues. CDR1 is MGHDK, CDR2 SYGVNS, per germline. The CDR3 sequence is CASSGNYGYTF. In DNA form, the CDR3 reads TGTGCCAGCAGCGGGAACTATGGCTACACCTTC.

On this clonotype itself: Compared with germline, one end of the junction differs, possibly owing to a read error. The CDR3 DNA reads as TGTGCCACTAGTGAGTCCCCCGGGACAGGGGGTGCCACTAACTATGGCTACACCTTC. Protein sequence: CATSESPGTGGATNYGYTF. This chain uses TRBV24-1 with TRBJ1-2; the match to TRBD1 covers 11 bases. Per the germline V gene, CDR1 is KGHDR and CDR2 is SFDVKD. The CDR3 covers 19 residues.

This clonotype was seen ten or more times. The chain carries TRBV6-5 and TRBJ2-1; maybe TRBD2 (6 bases). Trimming removed 5 bases at V and 6 bases at J, with 17 bases between. The CDR3 consists of 15 residues. CDR1 is MNHEY, CDR2 SVGAGI, per germline. The CDR3 bases are TGTGCCAGCAGTCATACTGGGACTGGGGGCAATGAGCAGTTCTTC. Protein sequence: CASSHTGTGGNEQFF.

This clonotype was counted between two and nine times. The J gene is TRBJ2-7, the V gene TRBV15; D possibly corresponds to TRBD1 (6 bases). This CDR3 has 13 amino acids. Trimming pared 3 bases from V and 6 bases from J, leaving 12 bases between. Germline loops: CDR1 LNHNV, CDR2 YYDKDF (reference sequence). In nucleotides, the CDR3 is TGTGCCACCAGCAGTGAAGGGGGACCCGAGCAGTACTTC. This encodes CATSSEGGPEQYF.

The gene calls are TRBV18 and TRBJ2-7, with TRBD2 as a possible D gene (6 bases). There are 15 residues in the CDR3. Trimming pared 5 bases from V and 4 bases from J, leaving 18 bases between. Germline-derived CDR1 and CDR2 are KGHSH and LQKENI. The CDR3, as DNA: TGTGCCAGCTCAAAGGGCCACGGGGGATTTTACGAGCAGTACTTC. Its translation is CASSKGHGGFYEQYF.

This rearrangement joins TRBV19 to TRBJ1-5; 8 bases are a match to TRBD1. Germline V CDR1 and CDR2: LNHDA, SQIVND (reference sequence). The CDR3 is made up of 15 amino acids. Unmatched junction bases numbered 2, after V lost 1 base and J lost 3 bases. DNA for the CDR3: TGTGCCAGTAGTATAGGGGACAGGAACAATCAGCCCCAGCATTTT. Its protein product is CASSIGDRNNQPQHF.